The text below deals with one TCR beta chain. The antigen is undetermined. The assay was immunoSEQ multiplex PCR, and TCRdb's table has in-frame clones only and misses some. The table includes more than 2,000,000 clones, more than 80% detected once. J gave up 5 bases and V 6 bases, and 9 bases lay outside the gene matches. Germline-derived CDR1 and CDR2 are KGHSH and LQKENI. CDR3 length: 16 amino acids. This entry is derived from a study of shared clonotypes between healthy human individuals. General study points: The authors sampled blood alone, and tissue repertoires likely differ. The naive CD4 repertoires of a few donors were compared, and approximately 5% of clonotypes were shared.

What was sequenced was naive CD4+ T cells sorted from blood. Subset reported: CD45RA+ positively selected. The TCR originated in a man aged 18-30 years in good health. The rearrangement joins TRBV18 to TRBJ2-2; TRBD2 matches at 10 bases. CDR3 region: CASSPGLASMTGELFF. The CDR3 nucleotides are TGTGCCAGCTCCCCGGGACTAGCGTCGATGACCGGGGAGCTGTTTTTT.